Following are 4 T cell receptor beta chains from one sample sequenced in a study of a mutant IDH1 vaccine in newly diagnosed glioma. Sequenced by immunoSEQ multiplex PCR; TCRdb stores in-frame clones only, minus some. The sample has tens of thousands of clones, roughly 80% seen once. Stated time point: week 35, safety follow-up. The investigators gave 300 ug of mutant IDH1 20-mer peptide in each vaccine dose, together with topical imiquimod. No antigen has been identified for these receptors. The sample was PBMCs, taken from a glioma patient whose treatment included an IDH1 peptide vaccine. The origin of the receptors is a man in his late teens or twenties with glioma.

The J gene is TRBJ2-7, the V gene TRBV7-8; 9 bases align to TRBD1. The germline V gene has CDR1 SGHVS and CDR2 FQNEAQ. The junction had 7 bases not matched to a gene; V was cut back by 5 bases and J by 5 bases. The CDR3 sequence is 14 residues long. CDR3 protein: CASSLQTGGDEQYF. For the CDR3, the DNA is TGTGCCAGCAGCCTTCAGACAGGGGGTGACGAGCAGTACTTC.

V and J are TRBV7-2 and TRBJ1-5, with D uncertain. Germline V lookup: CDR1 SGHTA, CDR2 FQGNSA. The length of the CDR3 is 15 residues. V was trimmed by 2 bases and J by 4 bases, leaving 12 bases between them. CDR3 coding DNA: TGTGCCAGCAGCTTAAAGGGTTCGGGTAATCAGCCCCAGCATTTT. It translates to CASSLKGSGNQPQHF.

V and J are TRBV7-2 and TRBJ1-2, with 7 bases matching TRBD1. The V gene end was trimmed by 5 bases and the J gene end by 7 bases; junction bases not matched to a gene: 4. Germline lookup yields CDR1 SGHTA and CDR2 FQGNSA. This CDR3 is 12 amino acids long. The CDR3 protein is CASSATGVGYTF. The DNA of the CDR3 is TGTGCCAGCAGCGCTACAGGGGTTGGCTACACCTTC.

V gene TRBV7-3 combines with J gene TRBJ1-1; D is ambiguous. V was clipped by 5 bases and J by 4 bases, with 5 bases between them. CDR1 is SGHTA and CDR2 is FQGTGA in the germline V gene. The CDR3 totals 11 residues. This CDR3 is CASSDGTEAFF. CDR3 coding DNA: TGTGCCAGCAGCGATGGCACTGAAGCTTTCTTT.